These 8 T cell receptor beta chains share one sample of origin, sequenced in a study of T cell responses to AZD1222 COVID-19 vaccine. Produced via immunoSEQ multiplex PCR; TCRdb's table is partial and in-frame only. Of over 100,000 clones in the sample, over 75% were seen once. Material: peripheral blood, obtained on day 0 of AZD1222 vaccination. These receptors were obtained from an adult in good health.

The chain carries TRBV28 and TRBJ1-6, with 7 nucleotides matching TRBD1. This CDR3 contains 14 residues. The trim removed 10 bases at V and 3 bases at J, leaving 6 bases unmatched. Germline CDR1 is MDHEN and CDR2 is SYDVKM. The CDR3 protein is CATGRTGYNSPLHF. The CDR3 nucleotides read TGTGCCACTGGCCGGACAGGCTATAATTCACCCCTCCACTTT.

CDR3 region: CASSVGGQTNEKLFF. The CDR3 DNA is TGTGCCAGCAGCGTAGGGGGGCAGACTAATGAAAAACTGTTTTTT. This chain joins TRBV9 and TRBJ1-4; D might be TRBD1 (6 bases). Germline V gives CDR1 SGDLS, CDR2 YYNGEE. V was shortened by 0 bases and J by 2 bases, with 8 bases between the two germline ends. CDR3 length: 15 residues.

The chain links TRBV10-2 to TRBJ1-1; no clear D. CDR3 length equals 12 residues. With 6 bases removed from V and 0 bases from J, the gap between germline ends came to 5 bases. Germline V CDR1 and CDR2: WSHSY, SAAADI. The CDR3 DNA is TGCGCCAGCAGAGCAATGAACACTGAAGCTTTCTTT. Its protein product is CASRAMNTEAFF.

V and J are TRBV9 and TRBJ2-7, with D unclear. The ends were cut back, 0 bases at V and 2 bases at J, with 9 bases in the middle. The CDR3 consists of 14 residues. Germline V gene data show CDR1 as SGDLS and CDR2 as YYNGEE. The CDR3 bases are TGTGCCAGCAGCGTAGACGTCGGAACCTACGAGCAGTACTTC. This gives the protein CASSVDVGTYEQYF. Complete variable domain (other parts from reference TRBV9 and TRBJ2-7): DSGVTQTPKHLITATGQRVTLRCSPRSGDLSVYWYQQSLDQGLQFLIQYYNGEERAKGNILERFSAQQFPDLHSELNLSSLELGDSALYFCASSVDVGTYEQYFGPGTRLTVT.

The chain carries TRBV3-1 (or the pseudogene TRBV3-2) and TRBJ2-3; a possible D gene is TRBD1 (6 bases). CDR1 is LGHDT and CDR2 is YNNKEL in the germline V gene (reference sequence). Trimming stripped 3 bases from V and 4 bases from J, with 17 bases between. This CDR3 is built from 16 residues. The CDR3 region is CASSHQKGVGPDTQYF. The CDR3 DNA reads TGTGCCAGCAGCCACCAGAAGGGGGTTGGTCCAGATACGCAGTATTTT.

V usage is TRBV6-4 and J usage is TRBJ2-2, with D tentatively TRBD2 (5 bases). The V end lost 3 bases, the J end lost 4 bases, and 9 bases lay between the germline ends. The CDR3 spans 14 residues. Germline V gene data show CDR1 as MRHNA and CDR2 as SNTAGT. The chain's CDR3 is CASSDDSVTGELFF. The CDR3 nucleotides read TGTGCCAGCAGTGATGATAGCGTCACCGGGGAGCTGTTTTTT.

This clone appeared a single time. This sequence joins TRBV9 and TRBJ2-3; 13 bases line up with TRBD2. Germline V CDR1 and CDR2: SGDLS, YYNGEE. V was pared by 4 bases and J by 4 bases, with 12 bases of the junction left unmatched. This CDR3 region has 18 residues. CDR3 region: CASSPMRGTSGGADTQYF. CDR3 DNA sequence: TGTGCCAGCAGCCCGATGAGGGGTACTAGCGGGGGGGCAGATACGCAGTATTTT.

This clone was counted a single time. V usage is TRBV4-3 and J usage is TRBJ1-6; maybe TRBD1 (5 bases). Germline lookup yields CDR1 LGHNA and CDR2 YSLEER. The V end was cut by 1 base, the J end by 9 bases, with 13 bases between. This CDR3 is 15 amino acids long. The CDR3 spells CASSQARQLGSPLHF. The CDR3 nucleotides are TGCGCCAGCAGCCAAGCGAGACAGCTGGGTTCACCCCTCCACTTT.